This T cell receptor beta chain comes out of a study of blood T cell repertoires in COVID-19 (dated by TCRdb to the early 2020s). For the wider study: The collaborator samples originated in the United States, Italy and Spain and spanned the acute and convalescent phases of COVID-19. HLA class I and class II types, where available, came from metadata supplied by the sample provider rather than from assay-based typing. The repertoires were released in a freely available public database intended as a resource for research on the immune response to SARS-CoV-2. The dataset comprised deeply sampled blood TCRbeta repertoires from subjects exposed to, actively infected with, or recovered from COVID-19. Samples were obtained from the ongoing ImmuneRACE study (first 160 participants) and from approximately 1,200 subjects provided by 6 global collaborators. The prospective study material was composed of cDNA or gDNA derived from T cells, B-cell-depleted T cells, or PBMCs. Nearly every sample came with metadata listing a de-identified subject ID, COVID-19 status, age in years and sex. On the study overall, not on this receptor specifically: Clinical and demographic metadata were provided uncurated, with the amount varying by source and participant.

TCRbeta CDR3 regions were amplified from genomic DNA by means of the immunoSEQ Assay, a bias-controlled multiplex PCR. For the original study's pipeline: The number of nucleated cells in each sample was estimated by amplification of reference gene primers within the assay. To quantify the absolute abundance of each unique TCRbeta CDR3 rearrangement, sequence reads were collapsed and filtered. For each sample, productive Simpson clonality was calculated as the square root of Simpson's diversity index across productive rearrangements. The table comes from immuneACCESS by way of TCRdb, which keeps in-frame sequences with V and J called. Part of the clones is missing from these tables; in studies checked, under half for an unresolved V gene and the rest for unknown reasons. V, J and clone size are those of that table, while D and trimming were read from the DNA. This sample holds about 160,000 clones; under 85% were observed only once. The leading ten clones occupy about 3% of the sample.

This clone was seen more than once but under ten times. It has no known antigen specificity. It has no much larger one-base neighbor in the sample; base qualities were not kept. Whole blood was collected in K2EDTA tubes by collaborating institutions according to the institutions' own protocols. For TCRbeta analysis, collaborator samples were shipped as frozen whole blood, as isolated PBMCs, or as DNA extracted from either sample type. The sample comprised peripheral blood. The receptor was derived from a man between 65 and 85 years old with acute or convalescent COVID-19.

The CDR3 has the sequence CASSLRSGMNTEAFF. The sequenced DNA is TGTGCCAGCAGCTTAAGGTCGGGGATGAACACTGAAGCTTTCTTT. This sequence uses TRBV7-8 and TRBJ1-1; the D gene cannot be resolved reliably. A distance of 10 bases separates the germline ends of V and J, which lose 2 bases and 0 bases respectively. Taken from cysteine to phenylalanine, the CDR3 has 15 residues. The CDR3 DNA has 45 bases and is translated from base 1. CDR1 and CDR2 are drawn from the germline V gene: SGHVS, FQNEAQ.